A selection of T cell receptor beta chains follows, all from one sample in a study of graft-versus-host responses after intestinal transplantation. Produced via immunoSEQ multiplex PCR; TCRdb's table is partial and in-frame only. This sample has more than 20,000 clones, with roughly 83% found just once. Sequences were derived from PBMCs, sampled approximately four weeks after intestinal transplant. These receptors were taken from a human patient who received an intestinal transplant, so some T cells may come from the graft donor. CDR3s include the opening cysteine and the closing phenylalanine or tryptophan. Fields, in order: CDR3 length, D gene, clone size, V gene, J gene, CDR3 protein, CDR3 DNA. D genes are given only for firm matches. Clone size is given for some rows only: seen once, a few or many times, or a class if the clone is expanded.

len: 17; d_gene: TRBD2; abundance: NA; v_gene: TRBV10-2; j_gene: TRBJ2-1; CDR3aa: CASSEWLAGRDYNEQFF; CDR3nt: TGCGCCAGCAGTGAGTGGCTAGCGGGGAGGGATTACAATGAGCAGTTCTTC
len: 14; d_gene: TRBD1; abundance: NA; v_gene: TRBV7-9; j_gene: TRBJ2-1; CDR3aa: CASSLGDRQNEQFF; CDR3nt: TGTGCCAGCAGCTTAGGGGACAGGCAAAATGAGCAGTTCTTC
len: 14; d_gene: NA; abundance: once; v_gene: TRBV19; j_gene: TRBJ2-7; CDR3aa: CASSMGQGSNEQYF; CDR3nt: TGTGCCAGTAGTATGGGTCAGGGAAGCAACGAGCAGTACTTC
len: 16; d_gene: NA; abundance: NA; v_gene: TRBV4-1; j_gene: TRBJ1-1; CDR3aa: CASSPVGGQGNTEAFF; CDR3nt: TGCGCCAGCAGTCCAGTCGGGGGGCAGGGGAACACTGAAGCTTTCTTT
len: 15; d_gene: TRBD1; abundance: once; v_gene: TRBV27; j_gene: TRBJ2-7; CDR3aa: CASSLSGDRAYEQYF; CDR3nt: TGTGCCAGCAGTTTATCGGGGGACAGGGCCTACGAGCAGTACTTC
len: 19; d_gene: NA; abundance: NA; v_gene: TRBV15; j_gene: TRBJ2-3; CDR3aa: CATSSPLEQGTEYTDTQYF; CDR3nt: TGTGCCACCAGCAGCCCCTTGGAGCAGGGGACGGAATACACAGATACGCAGTATTTT
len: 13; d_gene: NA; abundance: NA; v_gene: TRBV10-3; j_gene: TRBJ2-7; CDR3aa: CAISAGPVYEQYF; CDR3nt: TGTGCCATCAGCGCGGGACCCGTCTACGAGCAGTACTTC
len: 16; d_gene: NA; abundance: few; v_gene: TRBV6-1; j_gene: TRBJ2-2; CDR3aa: CASSEGWAMNTGELFF; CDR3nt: TGTGCCAGCAGTGAAGGGTGGGCTATGAACACCGGGGAGCTGTTTTTT
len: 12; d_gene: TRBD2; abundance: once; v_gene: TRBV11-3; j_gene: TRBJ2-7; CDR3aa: CASSKTSEEQYF; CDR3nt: TGTGCCAGCAGCAAGACTAGCGAGGAGCAGTACTTC
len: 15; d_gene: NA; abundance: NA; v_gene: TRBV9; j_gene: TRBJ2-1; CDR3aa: CASSSGTPGNNEQFF; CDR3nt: TGTGCCAGCAGTTCCGGGACCCCGGGCAACAATGAGCAGTTCTTC
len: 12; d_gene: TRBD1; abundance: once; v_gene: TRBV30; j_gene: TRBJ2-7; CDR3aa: CAWGQAAYEQYF; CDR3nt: TGTGCCTGGGGACAGGCCGCCTACGAGCAGTACTTC
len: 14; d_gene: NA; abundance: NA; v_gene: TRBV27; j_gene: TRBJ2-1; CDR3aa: CASRLGSSYNEQFF; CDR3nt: TGTGCCAGCAGGCTCGGTAGCTCCTACAATGAGCAGTTCTTC
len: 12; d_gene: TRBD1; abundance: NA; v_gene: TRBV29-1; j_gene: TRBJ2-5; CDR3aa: CSVETGEETQYF; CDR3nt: TGCAGCGTTGAAACAGGGGAAGAGACCCAGTACTTC
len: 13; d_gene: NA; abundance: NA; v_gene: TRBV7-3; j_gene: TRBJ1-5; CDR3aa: CASSLDPYQPQHF; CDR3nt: TGTGCCAGCAGCCTAGACCCGTATCAGCCCCAGCATTTT
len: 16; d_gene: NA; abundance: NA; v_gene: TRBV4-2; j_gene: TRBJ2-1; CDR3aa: CASNQQGSSAYNEQFF; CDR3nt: TGTGCCAGCAATCAACAGGGCAGCTCTGCCTACAATGAGCAGTTCTTC
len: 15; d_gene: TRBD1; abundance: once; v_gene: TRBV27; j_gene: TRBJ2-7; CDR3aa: CASSSPGTALYEQYF; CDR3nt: TGTGCCAGCAGTTCCCCCGGGACAGCCCTCTACGAGCAGTACTTC
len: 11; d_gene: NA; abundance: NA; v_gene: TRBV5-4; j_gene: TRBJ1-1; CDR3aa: CASSPGTEAFF; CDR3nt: TGTGCCAGCAGCCCCGGGACTGAAGCTTTCTTT
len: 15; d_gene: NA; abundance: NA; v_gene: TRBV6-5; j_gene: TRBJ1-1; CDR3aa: CASSYSDSGRTEAFF; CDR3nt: TGTGCCAGCAGTTACTCAGACAGCGGGAGGACTGAAGCTTTCTTT
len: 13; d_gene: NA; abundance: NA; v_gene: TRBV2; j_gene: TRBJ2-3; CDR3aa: CASSGRGGDTQYF; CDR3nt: TGTGCCAGCAGCGGGAGAGGAGGAGATACGCAGTATTTT
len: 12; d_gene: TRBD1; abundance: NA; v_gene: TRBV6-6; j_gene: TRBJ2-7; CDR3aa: CASSSGGYEQYF; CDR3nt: TGTGCCAGCAGTTCAGGGGGCTACGAGCAGTACTTC
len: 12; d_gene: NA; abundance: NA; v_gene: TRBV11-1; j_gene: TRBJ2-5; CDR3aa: CASSASGETQYF; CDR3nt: TGTGCCAGCAGCGCTTCGGGGGAGACCCAGTACTTC
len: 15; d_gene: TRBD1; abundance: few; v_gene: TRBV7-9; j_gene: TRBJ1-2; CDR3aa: CASSLLDRGLGGYTF; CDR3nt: TGTGCCAGCAGCTTATTGGACAGGGGGCTCGGTGGCTACACCTTC
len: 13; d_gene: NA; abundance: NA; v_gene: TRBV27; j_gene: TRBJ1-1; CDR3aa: CASSLRAAGEAFF; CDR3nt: TGTGCCAGCAGTTTAAGGGCCGCGGGTGAAGCTTTCTTT
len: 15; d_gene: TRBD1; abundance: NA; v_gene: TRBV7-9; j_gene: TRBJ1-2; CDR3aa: CASSFIPDRYYGYTF; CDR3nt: TGTGCCAGCAGCTTTATACCGGACAGGTACTATGGCTACACCTTC
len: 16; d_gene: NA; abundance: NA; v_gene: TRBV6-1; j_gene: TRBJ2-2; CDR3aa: CASSDRVGANTGELFF; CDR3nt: TGTGCCAGCAGTGACAGGGTTGGCGCGAACACCGGGGAGCTGTTTTTT
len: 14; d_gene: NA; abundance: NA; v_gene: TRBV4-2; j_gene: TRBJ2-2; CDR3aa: CASTPWRDTGELFF; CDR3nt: TGTGCCAGCACGCCTTGGAGGGATACCGGGGAGCTGTTTTTT
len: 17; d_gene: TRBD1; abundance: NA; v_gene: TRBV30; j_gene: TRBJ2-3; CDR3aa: CAWSVVWTGPSTDTQYF; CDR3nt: TGTGCCTGGAGTGTAGTGTGGACAGGGCCTAGCACAGATACGCAATATTTT
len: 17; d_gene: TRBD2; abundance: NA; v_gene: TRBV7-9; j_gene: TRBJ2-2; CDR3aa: CASSLPTSGRGTGELFF; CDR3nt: TGTGCCAGCAGCTTACCGACTAGCGGGAGAGGCACCGGGGAGCTGTTTTTT
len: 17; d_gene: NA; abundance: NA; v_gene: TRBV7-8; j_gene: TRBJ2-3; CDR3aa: CASSLALMGDQGDTQYF; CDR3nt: TGTGCCAGCAGCTTAGCGCTAATGGGGGATCAGGGGGATACGCAGTATTTT
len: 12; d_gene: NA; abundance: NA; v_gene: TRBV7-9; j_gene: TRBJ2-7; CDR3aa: CASSRMDYEQYF; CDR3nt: TGTGCCAGCAGCCGTATGGACTACGAGCAGTACTTC
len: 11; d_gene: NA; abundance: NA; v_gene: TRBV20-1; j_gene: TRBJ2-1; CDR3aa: CSALIFNEQFF; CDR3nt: TGCAGTGCCCTAATTTTCAATGAGCAGTTCTTC
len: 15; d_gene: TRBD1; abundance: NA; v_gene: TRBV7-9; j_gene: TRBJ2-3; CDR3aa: CASSLGQISTDTQYF; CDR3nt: TGTGCCAGCAGCCTGGGACAGATAAGCACAGATACGCAGTATTTT
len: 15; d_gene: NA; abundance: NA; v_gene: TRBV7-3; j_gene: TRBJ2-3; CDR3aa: CASSPSRGPTDTQYF; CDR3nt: TGTGCCAGCAGCCCTAGCCGGGGGCCCACAGATACGCAGTATTTT
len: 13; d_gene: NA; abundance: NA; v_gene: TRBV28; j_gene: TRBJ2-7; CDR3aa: CASSLLQSYEQYF; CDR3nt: TGTGCCAGCAGTTTACTCCAGAGCTACGAGCAGTACTTC
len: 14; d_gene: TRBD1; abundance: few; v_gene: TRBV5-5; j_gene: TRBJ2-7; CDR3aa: CASSLAPGQNEQYF; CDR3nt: TGTGCCAGCAGCTTGGCCCCGGGACAGAACGAGCAGTACTTC
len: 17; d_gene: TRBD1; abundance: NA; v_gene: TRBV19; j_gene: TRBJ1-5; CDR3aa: CASSDRGTLYGNQPQHF; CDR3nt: TGTGCCAGTAGTGACAGGGGGACCCTATATGGCAATCAGCCCCAGCATTTT
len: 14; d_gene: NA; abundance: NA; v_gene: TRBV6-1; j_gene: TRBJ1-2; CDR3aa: CASSEAGGGYGYTF; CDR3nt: TGTGCCAGCAGTGAAGCCGGGGGAGGATATGGCTACACCTTC
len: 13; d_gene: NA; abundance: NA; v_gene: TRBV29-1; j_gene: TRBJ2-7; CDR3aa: CSVDGTISYEQYF; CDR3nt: TGCAGCGTTGATGGGACCATCTCCTACGAGCAGTACTTC
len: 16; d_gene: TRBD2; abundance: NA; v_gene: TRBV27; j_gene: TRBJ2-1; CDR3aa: CASSYERGPSYNEQFF; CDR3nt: TGTGCCAGCAGTTACGAGCGGGGGCCCTCCTACAATGAGCAGTTCTTC
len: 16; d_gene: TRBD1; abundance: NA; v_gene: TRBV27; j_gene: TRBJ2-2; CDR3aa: CASSSTGGLSTGELFF; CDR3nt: TGTGCCAGCAGCTCAACAGGGGGCTTAAGCACCGGGGAGCTGTTTTTT
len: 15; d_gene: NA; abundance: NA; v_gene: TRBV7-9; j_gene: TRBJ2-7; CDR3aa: CASSSAKGSTYEQYF; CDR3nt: TGTGCCAGCAGCTCCGCCAAAGGGTCTACCTACGAGCAGTACTTC
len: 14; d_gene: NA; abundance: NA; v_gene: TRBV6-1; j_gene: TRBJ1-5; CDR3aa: CASSEAWSNQPQHF; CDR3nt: TGTGCCAGCAGTGAAGCATGGAGCAATCAGCCCCAGCATTTT
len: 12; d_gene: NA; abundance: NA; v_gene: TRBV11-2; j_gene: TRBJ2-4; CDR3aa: CASSLSWNIQYF; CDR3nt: TGTGCCAGCAGCTTATCCTGGAACATTCAGTACTTC
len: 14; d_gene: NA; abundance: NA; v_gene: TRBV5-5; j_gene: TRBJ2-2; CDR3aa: CASSFRGGTGELFF; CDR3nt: TGTGCCAGCAGCTTTAGGGGTGGGACCGGGGAGCTGTTTTTT
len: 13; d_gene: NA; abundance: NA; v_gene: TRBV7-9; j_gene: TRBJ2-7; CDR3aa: CASSLAGTYEQYF; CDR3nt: TGTGCCAGCAGCTTAGCGGGAACCTACGAGCAGTACTTC
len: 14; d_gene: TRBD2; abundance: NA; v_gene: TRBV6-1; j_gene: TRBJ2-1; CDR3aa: CASTGLATYNEQFF; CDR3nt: TGTGCCAGCACCGGACTAGCGACCTACAATGAGCAGTTCTTC
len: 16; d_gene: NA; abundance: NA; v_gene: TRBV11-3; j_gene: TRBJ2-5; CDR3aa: CASSPGGSGPQETQYF; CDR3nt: TGTGCCAGCAGCCCTGGAGGGTCGGGACCCCAAGAGACCCAGTACTTC
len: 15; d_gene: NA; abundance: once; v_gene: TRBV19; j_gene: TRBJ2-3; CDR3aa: CASSIHGPSTDTQYF; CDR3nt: TGTGCCAGTAGTATCCATGGTCCTAGCACAGATACGCAGTATTTT
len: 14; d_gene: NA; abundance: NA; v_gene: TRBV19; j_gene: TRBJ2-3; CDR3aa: CASSRGVGTDTQYF; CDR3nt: TGTGCCAGTAGTAGGGGCGTAGGCACAGATACGCAGTATTTT
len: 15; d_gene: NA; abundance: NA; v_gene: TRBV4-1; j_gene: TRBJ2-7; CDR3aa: CASSQSRTTPYEQYF; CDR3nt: TGCGCCAGCAGCCAATCCCGGACCACCCCCTACGAGCAGTACTTC
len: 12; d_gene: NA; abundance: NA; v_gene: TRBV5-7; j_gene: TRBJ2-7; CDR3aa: CASSRYSYEQYF; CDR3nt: TGTGCCAGCAGTAGATACTCCTACGAGCAGTACTTC
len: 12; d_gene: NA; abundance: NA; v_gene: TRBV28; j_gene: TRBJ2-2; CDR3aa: CASSTPTGELFF; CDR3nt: TGTGCCAGCAGCACTCCTACCGGGGAGCTGTTTTTT